A single sample gave rise to the 9 T cell receptor beta chains below, sequenced in a study of cytomegalovirus exposure and HLA in healthy donors. PCR primers comprised 60 Vbeta and 13 Jbeta primers. Only in-frame clones appear in the TCRdb table, and some are missing; sequencing was by immunoSEQ multiplex PCR. The data contain around 200,000 clones, about three quarters of them singletons. Sequencing was carried out using PBMCs. These receptors all come from a female donor in good health and CMV-seronegative.

V gene TRBV5-1 combines with J gene TRBJ1-6; tentative D call: TRBD1 (6 bases). This CDR3 has 15 amino acids. Trimming left V 0 bases short and J 8 bases short, with 12 bases between. Germline V gene lookup returns CDR1 SGHRS and CDR2 YFSETQ. The CDR3, as DNA: TGCGCCAGCAGCTTGGGGCAGGGGAAGGATTCACCCCTCCACTTT. The encoded protein is CASSLGQGKDSPLHF. The full variable domain, its missing parts supplied by reference TRBV5-1 and TRBJ1-6, is KAGVTQTPRYLIKTRGQQVTLSCSPISGHRSVSWYQQTPGQGLQFLFEYFSETQRNKGNFPGRFSGRQFSNSRSEMNVSTLELGDSALYLCASSLGQGKDSPLHFGNGTRLTVT.

The chain joins TRBV7-6 to TRBJ1-5; 8 positions match TRBD1. Germline assignment: CDR1 SGHVS and CDR2 FNYEAQ. V was clipped by 5 bases and J by 3 bases; unmatched bases: 3. This CDR3 is built from 14 residues. CDR3 DNA: TGTGCCAGCAGCGAGGGACAGGCCAATCAGCCCCAGCATTTT. The encoded protein is CASSEGQANQPQHF.

V is TRBV7-6 and J is TRBJ1-5; 10 positions match TRBD1. Germline values: CDR1 SGHVS, CDR2 FNYEAQ. This CDR3 is 15 amino acids long. The ends lost 1 base at V and 8 bases at J; junction bases unmatched: 5. In nucleotides, the CDR3 is TGTGCCAGCAGCTTAGGGACAGGGGGGCGGGAGCCCCAGCATTTT. Translation gives CASSLGTGGREPQHF.

This clone occurred a few times. The chain has TRBV25-1 and TRBJ1-5; 7 nucleotides align to TRBD1. Per germline, CDR1 MGHDK and CDR2 SYGVNS. The CDR3 length is 15 residues. J was trimmed by 3 bases and V by 4 bases; bases with no gene match: 6. The CDR3 loop is CASSAQGGLNQPQHF. The CDR3 DNA sequence: TGTGCCAGCAGTGCTCAGGGGGGCCTCAATCAGCCCCAGCATTTT.

As concerns this clone: A read error may account for a junction end that differs from germline. Here the CDR3 DNA reads TGTTCCAGCAGCTTAGGCGGGTATGGCTACACCTTC. This sequence encodes CSSSLGGYGYTF. The rearrangement uses TRBV7-9 and TRBJ1-2; D gene unclear. The CDR3 runs 12 residues. Germline V gene sequence: CDR1 SEHNR, CDR2 FQNEAQ (reference sequence).

The sample holds a few counts of this clone. The chain uses TRBV19 and TRBJ2-1, with a tentative D call TRBD2 (5 bases). From germline, CDR1 is LNHDA and CDR2 SQIVND (reference sequence). There are 15 residues in the CDR3. V lost 0 bases, J lost 1 base, and 7 bases lay in between. The CDR3, as DNA: TGTGCCAGTAGTATAGATCGGACTTCCTACAATGAGCAGTTCTTC. Its protein product is CASSIDRTSYNEQFF.

This clone was observed a handful of times. At one boundary the junction diverges from the germline segment, which might be a read error. The V and J genes are TRBV28 and TRBJ2-6; 8 bases fit TRBD1. CDR3 size: 15 residues. Germline CDR1 and CDR2: MDHEN and SYDVKM. The CDR3 protein is CASSISATGGNVLTF. In DNA form, the CDR3 reads TGTGCCAGCAGCATCTCCGCTACAGGGGGCAACGTCCTGACTTTC.

The chain combines TRBV7-8 with TRBJ1-2, with 7 nucleotides matching TRBD1. V lost 3 bases and J lost 4; bases outside the gene matches: 5. Germline values: CDR1 SGHVS, CDR2 FQNEAQ. CDR3 length equals 14 residues. CDR3 nucleotides: TGTGCCAGCAGCTTTACAGGGGACGGCTATGGCTACACCTTC. Translation gives CASSFTGDGYGYTF.

The rearrangement uses TRBV6-5 and TRBJ1-1; TRBD1 agrees at 7 bases. There are 14 residues in the CDR3. CDR1 and CDR2 (germline): MNHEY, SVGAGI. Trimming cost V 0 bases and J 5 bases; bases outside gene matches: 3. The DNA for the CDR3 is TGTGCCAGCAGTTACTCCCTACAGGGGACTGAAGCTTTCTTT. Residues: CASSYSLQGTEAFF.